This T cell receptor (beta chain) was recovered during a study of CD8 T cells in ankylosing spondylitis. The study's findings and limits: Clones linked with disease were CD8+ and fairly uncommon in the peripheral blood. Typical of ankylosing spondylitis blood, it appeared, was a TCR beta motif of fewer than ten highly homologous variants.

Only a few counts were recorded for this clonotype. Its antigen is currently unknown. Via MiXCR, TCRdb re-called the 5' RACE reads, giving one row per CDR3 protein. The table includes roughly 120,000 distinct CDR3 sequences, roughly 13% detected once. Sequencing was done on a sample of blood, either unsorted or a sorted T cell fraction (not recorded which). The sequence was collected from a female donor with ankylosing spondylitis or in good health (not recorded which).

As DNA, the CDR3 is TGTGCCAGCAGCTCGGGACAGGGGACGATCTATGGCTACACCTTC. Translation: CASSSGQGTIYGYTF. The chain couples TRBV5-6 to TRBJ1-2; TRBD1 aligns across 10 bases. This CDR3 region has 15 residues. Per germline, CDR1 SGHDT and CDR2 YYEEEE. V shed 3 bases, J shed 4 bases, and the junction held 6 bases outside the gene matches.